This T cell receptor (beta chain) is drawn from a study of cytomegalovirus exposure and HLA in healthy donors. Remarks on this clone: The antigen remains undetermined.

Whole-study findings and limits: Cytomegalovirus-associated status was assigned to fewer than 200 TCR beta chains. As was reported, the HLA-A and HLA-B alleles of most subjects were accurately predicted from TCR beta sequences.

Deletions cut 0 bases from V and 4 bases from J, with 24 bases between. The CDR3 runs 19 residues. Germline V gene lookup returns CDR1 SGHAT and CDR2 FQDESV (reference sequence). PCR involved 60 Vbeta and 13 Jbeta primers. Sequencing used immunoSEQ multiplex PCR; TCRdb keeps in-frame clones, though not all of them. Of tens of thousands of clones detected, around 62% appear once; the ten largest clones hold 4% to 4.5%. This chain uses TRBV11-1 with TRBJ2-5; D is possibly TRBD1 (7 bases). The TCR was taken from a male donor in good health and CMV-seropositive. Sequencing was performed on PBMCs. The DNA for the CDR3 is TGTGCCAGCAGCTTAGCGAGGTGGTCGACAGGGACCGGGGGAGAGACCCAGTACTTC. It specifies CASSLARWSTGTGGETQYF.